In its sample, the clone carrying this TCR beta chain was seen a few times. The antigen remains unidentified. Germline loops: CDR1 SNHLY, CDR2 FYNNEI. The CDR3 extends over 13 amino acids. V was clipped by 4 bases and J by 4 bases, with 10 bases between them. The entry originates in a study of vaccination and CD4 T cells after COVID-19. Study outcomes and limitations: Counts of SARS-CoV-2-reactive clonotypes had a median that went from about 20 to 38, a nonsignificant change.

Cultured CD4+ T-cell DNA underwent Oncomine TCR Beta short-read sequencing. From CD4+ T cells that had been cultured, genomic DNA was extracted. TCRdb passed the PCR reads through MiXCR, listing each CDR3 protein once. This table has some 19,000 distinct CDR3 sequences, 30% to 40% appearing once. Treatment meaning: approximately 9-day PBMC culture with coronavirus spike peptide pools or control peptides (ViraFEST assay). Scientists separated out CD4+ T cells through negative selection following 10 days in culture. V and J are TRBV2 and TRBJ2-5, with D possibly matching TRBD2 (5 bases). The sequence was collected from a human donor with COVID-19. The source material was cultured CD4+ T cells from blood. CDR3 coding DNA: TGTGCCAGCAGTGGAGCAGGAGGAGAGACCCAGTACTTC. Its protein product is CASSGAGGETQYF.